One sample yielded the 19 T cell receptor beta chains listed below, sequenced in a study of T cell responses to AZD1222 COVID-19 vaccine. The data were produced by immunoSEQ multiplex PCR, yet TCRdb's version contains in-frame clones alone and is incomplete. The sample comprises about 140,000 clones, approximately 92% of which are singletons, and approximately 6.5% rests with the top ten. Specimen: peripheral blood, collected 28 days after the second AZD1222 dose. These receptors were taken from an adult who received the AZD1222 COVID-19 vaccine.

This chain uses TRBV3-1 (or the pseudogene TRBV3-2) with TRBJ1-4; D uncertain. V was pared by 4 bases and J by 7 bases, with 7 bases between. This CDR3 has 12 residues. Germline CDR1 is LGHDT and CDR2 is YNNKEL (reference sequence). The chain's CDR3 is CASSPRGEKLFF. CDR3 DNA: TGTGCCAGCAGCCCACGCGGTGAAAAACTGTTTTTT.

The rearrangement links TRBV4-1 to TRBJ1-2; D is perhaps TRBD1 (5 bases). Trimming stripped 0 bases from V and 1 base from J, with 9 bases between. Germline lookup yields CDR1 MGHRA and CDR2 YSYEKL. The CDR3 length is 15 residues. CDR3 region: CASSQDSQGNYGYTF. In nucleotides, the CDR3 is TGCGCCAGCAGCCAAGACTCGCAGGGTAACTATGGCTACACCTTC.

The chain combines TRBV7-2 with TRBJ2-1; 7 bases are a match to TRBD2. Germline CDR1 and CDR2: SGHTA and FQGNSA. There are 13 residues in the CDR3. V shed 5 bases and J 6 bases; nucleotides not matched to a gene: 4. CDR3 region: CASSPWTSNEQFF. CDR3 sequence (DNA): TGTGCCAGCAGCCCTTGGACTAGCAATGAGCAGTTCTTC.

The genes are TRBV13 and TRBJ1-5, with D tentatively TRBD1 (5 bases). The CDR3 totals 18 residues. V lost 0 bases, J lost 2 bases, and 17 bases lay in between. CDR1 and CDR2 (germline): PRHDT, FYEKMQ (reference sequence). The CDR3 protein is CASSLGQAGSFGNQPQHF. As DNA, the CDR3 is TGTGCCAGCAGCTTAGGACAGGCAGGGTCATTTGGCAATCAGCCCCAGCATTTT.

In DNA, the CDR3 is TGTGCCAGCAGCCAAGATCAGGGGATTATTGAAAAACTGTTTTTT. Encoded protein: CASSQDQGIIEKLFF. The chain couples TRBV3-1 (or the pseudogene TRBV3-2) to TRBJ1-4; weak D call: TRBD1 (6 bases). Germline CDR1 is LGHDT and CDR2 is YNNKEL (reference sequence). The germline V and J ends were trimmed by 0 bases and 7 bases, with 12 bases remaining between them. This CDR3 region has 15 residues.

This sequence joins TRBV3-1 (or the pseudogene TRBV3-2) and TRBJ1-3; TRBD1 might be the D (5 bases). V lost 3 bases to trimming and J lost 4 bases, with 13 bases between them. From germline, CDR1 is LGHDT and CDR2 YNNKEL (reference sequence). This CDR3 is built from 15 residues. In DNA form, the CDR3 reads TGTGCCAGCAGCCAGGGGACTGGAGGGGGAAACACCATATATTTT. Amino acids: CASSQGTGGGNTIYF.

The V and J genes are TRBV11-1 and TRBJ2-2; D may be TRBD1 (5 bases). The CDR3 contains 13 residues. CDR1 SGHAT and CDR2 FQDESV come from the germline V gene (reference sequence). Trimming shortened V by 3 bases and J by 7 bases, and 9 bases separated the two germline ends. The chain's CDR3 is CASSFQGSGELFF. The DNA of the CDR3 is TGTGCCAGCAGCTTTCAGGGAAGCGGGGAGCTGTTTTTT.

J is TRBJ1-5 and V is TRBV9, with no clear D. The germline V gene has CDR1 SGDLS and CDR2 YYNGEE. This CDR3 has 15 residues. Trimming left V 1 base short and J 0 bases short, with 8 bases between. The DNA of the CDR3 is TGTGCCAGCAGCGTAACAGCTAATAGCAATCAGCCCCAGCATTTT. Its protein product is CASSVTANSNQPQHF.

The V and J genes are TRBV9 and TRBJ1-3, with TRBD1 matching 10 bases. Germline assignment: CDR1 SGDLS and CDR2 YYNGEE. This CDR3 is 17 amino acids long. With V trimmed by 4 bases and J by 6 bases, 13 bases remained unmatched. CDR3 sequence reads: CASSPRPGTGVANTIYF. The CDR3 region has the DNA TGTGCCAGCAGCCCCCGTCCCGGGACAGGGGTCGCAAACACCATATATTTT.

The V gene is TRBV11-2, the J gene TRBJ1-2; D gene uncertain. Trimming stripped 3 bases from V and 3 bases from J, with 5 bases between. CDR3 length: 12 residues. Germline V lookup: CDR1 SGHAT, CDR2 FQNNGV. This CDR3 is CASSFRYYGYTF. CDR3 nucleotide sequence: TGTGCCAGCAGCTTTCGTTACTATGGCTACACCTTC.

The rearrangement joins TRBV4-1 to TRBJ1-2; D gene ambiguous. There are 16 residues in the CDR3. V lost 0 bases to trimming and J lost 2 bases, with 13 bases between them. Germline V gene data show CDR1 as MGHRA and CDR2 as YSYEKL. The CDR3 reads CASSQEGEQSNYGYTF. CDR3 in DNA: TGCGCCAGCAGCCAAGAGGGCGAACAGTCGAACTATGGCTACACCTTC.

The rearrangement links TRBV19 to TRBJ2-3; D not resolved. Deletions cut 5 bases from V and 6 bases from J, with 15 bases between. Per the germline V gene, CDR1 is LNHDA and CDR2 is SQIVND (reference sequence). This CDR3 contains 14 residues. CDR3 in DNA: TGTGCCAGTAGTCCCCTCTTCAGTCTGGATACGCAGTATTTT. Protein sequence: CASSPLFSLDTQYF.

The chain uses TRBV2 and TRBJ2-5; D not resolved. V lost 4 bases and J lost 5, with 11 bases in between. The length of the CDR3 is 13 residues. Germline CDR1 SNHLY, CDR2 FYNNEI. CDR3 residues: CASSVKLGETQYF. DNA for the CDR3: TGTGCCAGCAGTGTAAAACTCGGGGAGACCCAGTACTTC. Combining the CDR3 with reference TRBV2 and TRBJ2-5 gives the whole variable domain EPEVTQTPSHQVTQMGQEVILRCVPISNHLYFYWYRQILGQKVEFLVSFYNNEISEKSEIFDDQFSVERPDGSNFTLKIRSTKLEDSAMYFCASSVKLGETQYFGPGTRLLVL.

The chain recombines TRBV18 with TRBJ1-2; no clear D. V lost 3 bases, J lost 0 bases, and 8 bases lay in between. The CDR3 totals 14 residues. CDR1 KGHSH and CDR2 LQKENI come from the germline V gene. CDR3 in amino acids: CASSPTVANYGYTF. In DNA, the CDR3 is TGTGCCAGCTCACCTACGGTAGCTAACTATGGCTACACCTTC.

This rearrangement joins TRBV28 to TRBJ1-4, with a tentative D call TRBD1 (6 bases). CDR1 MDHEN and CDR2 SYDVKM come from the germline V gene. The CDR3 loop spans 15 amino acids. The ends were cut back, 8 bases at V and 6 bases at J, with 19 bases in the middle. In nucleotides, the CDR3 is TGTGCCAGCCGTCCCGGGGCGGGGGCTTATGAAAAACTGTTTTTT. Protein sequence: CASRPGAGAYEKLFF.

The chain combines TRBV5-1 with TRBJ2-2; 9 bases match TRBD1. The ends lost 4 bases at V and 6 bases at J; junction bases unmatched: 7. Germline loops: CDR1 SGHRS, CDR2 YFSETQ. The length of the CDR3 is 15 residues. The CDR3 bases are TGCGCCAGCAGCCCCCGGACAGGGGTTTCCGGGGAGCTGTTTTTT. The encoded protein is CASSPRTGVSGELFF.

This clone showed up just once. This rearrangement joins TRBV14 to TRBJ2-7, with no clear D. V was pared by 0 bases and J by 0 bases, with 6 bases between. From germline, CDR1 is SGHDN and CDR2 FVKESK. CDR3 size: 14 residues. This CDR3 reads CASSQEVSSYEQYF. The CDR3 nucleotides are TGTGCCAGCAGCCAAGAGGTCAGCTCCTACGAGCAGTACTTC.

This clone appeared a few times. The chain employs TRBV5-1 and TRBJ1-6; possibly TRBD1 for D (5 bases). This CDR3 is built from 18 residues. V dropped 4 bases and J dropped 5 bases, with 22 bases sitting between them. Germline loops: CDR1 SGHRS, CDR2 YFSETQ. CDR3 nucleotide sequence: TGCGCCAGCAGCCTCTCCCCCCGGCAGGGCTTAGATAATTCACCCCTCCACTTT. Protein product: CASSLSPRQGLDNSPLHF.

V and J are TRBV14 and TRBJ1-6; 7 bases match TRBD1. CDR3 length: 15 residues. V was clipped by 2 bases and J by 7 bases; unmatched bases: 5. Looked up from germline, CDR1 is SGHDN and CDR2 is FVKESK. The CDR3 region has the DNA TGTGCCAGCAGCCAACGACAGGGTGTAAATTCACCCCTCCACTTT. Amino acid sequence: CASSQRQGVNSPLHF.